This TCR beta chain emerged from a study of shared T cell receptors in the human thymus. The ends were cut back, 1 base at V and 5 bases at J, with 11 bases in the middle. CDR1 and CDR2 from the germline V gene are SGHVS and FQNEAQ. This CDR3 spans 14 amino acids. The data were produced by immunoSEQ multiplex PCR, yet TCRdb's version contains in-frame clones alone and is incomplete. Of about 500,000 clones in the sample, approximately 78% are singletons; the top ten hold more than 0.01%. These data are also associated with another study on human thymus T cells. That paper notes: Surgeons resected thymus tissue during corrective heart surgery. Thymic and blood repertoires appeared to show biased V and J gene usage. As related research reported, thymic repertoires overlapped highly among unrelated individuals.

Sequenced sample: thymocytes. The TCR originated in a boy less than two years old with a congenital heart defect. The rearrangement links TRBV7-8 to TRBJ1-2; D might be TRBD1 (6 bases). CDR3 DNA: TGTGCCAGCAGCTTAGTAACAGGGAGTTATGGCTACACCTTC. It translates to CASSLVTGSYGYTF.